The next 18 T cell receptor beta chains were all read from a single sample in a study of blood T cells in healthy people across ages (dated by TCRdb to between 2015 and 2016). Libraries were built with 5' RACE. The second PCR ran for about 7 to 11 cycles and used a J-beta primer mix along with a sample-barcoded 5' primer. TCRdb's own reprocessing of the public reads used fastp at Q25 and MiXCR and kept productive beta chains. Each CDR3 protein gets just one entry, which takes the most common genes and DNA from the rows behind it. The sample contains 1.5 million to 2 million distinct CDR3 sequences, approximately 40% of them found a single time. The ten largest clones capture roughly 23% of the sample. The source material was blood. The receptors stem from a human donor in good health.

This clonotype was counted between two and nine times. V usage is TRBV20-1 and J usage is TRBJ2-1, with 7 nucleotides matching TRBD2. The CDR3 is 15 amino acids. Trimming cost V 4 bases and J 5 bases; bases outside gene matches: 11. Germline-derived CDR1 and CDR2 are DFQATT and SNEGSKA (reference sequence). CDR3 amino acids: CSANGAGVTNNEQFF. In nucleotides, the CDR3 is TGCAGTGCTAACGGGGCGGGGGTTACAAACAATGAGCAGTTCTTC.

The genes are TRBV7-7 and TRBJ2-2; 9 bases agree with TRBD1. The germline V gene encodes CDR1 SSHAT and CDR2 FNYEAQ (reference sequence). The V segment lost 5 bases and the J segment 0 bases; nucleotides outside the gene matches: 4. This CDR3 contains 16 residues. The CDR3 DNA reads TGTGCCAGCAGCGGCGGGACAGGGCCGAACACCGGGGAGCTGTTTTTT. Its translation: CASSGGTGPNTGELFF.

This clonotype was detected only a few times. Written as DNA, the CDR3 is TGTGCCAGCAGTTCCCCGACAGGGGGCAACTACGAGCAGTACTTC. Translation gives CASSSPTGGNYEQYF. This chain connects TRBV6-5 to TRBJ2-7; 10 bases fit TRBD1. The junction had 6 bases not matched to a gene; V was cut back by 4 bases and J by 3 bases. From germline, CDR1 is MNHEY and CDR2 SVGAGI. This CDR3 is 15 amino acids long.

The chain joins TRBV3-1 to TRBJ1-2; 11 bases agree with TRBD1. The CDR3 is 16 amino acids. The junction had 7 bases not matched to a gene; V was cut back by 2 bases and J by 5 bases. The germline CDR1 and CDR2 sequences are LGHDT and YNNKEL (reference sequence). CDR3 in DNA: TGTGCCAGCAGCCAACCAGGACAGGGGGCAAGTTATGGCTACACCTTC. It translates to CASSQPGQGASYGYTF.

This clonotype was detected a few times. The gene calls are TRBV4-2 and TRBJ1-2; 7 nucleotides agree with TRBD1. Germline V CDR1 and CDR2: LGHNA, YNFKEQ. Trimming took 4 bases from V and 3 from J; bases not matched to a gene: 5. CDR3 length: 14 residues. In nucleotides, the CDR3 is TGTGCCAGCAGCCGAGGGGACAGCCACTATGGCTACACCTTC. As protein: CASSRGDSHYGYTF.

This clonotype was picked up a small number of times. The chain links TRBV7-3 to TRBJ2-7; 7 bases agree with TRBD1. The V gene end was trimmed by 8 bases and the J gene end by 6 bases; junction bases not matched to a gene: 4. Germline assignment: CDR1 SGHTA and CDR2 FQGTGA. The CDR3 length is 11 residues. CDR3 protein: CASGTGAEQYF. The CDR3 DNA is TGTGCCAGCGGAACAGGGGCCGAGCAGTACTTC.

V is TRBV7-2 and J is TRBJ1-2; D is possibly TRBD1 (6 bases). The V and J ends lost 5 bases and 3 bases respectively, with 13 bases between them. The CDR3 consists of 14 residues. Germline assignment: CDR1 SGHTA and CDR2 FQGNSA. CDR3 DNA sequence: TGTGCCAGCAGCCCAGGGGTTCGAGACTATGGCTACACCTTC. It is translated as CASSPGVRDYGYTF.

CDR3 DNA: TGCAGTGCTAGGCCCGGCAAGGGGCTCCGGGGGGCACCCCTCCACTTT. Translation: CSARPGKGLRGAPLHF. The chain carries TRBV20-1 and TRBJ1-6, with a possible D match to TRBD1 (5 bases). Germline CDR1 is DFQATT and CDR2 is SNEGSKA (reference sequence). V gave up 3 bases and J gave up 11 bases, with 23 bases separating them. This CDR3 comprises 16 residues.

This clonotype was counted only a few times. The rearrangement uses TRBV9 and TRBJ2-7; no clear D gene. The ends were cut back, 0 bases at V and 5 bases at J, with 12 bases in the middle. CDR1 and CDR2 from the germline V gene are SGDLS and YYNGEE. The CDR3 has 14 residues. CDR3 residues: CASSVAPVVNEQYF. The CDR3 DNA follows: TGTGCCAGCAGCGTAGCCCCAGTAGTCAACGAGCAGTACTTC. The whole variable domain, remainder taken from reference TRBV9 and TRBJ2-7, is DSGVTQTPKHLITATGQRVTLRCSPRSGDLSVYWYQQSLDQGLQFLIQYYNGEERAKGNILERFSAQQFPDLHSELNLSSLELGDSALYFCASSVAPVVNEQYFGPGTRLTVT.

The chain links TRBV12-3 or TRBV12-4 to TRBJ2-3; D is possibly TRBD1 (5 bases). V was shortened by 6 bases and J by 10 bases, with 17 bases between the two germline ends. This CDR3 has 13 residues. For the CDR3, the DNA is TGTGCCAGCAGCAAAGAGCGCACAGGTGCGCAGTATTTT. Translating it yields CASSKERTGAQYF.

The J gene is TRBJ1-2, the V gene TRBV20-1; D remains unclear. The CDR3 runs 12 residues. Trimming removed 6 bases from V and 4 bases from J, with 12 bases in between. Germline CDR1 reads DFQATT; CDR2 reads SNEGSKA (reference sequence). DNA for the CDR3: TGCAGTGCCGTGAGGCAGACCTATGGCTACACCTTC. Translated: CSAVRQTYGYTF.

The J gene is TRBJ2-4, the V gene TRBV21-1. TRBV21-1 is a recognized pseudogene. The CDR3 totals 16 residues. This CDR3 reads CASSKEKGIAKNIQYF. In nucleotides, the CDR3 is TGTGCCAGCAGCAAAGAGAAGGGAATAGCCAAAAACATTCAGTACTTC.

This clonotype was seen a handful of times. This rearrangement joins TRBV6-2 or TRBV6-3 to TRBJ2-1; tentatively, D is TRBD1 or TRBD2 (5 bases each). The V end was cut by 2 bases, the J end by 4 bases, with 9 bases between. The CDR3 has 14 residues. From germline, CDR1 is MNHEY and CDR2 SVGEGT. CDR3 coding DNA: TGTGCCAGCAGTTACCTGGGGGTTTACAATGAGCAGTTCTTC. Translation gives CASSYLGVYNEQFF.

The CDR3 DNA sequence: TGTGCCAGCAGTTTTGGTAGGGCAGAGGTTGGCTACACCTTC. It codes for CASSFGRAEVGYTF. The chain combines TRBV27 with TRBJ1-2; D not resolved. This CDR3 is built from 14 residues. Germline-derived CDR1 and CDR2 are MNHEY and SMNVEV (reference sequence). Trimming removed 3 bases from V and 7 bases from J, with 15 bases in between.

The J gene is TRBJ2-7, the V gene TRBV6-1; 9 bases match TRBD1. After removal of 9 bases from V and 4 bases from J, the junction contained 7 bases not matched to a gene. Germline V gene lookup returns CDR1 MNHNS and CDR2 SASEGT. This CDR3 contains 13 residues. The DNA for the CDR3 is TGTGCCAGAGCTCCCGGGACAGGGTACGAGCAGTACTTC. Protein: CARAPGTGYEQYF.

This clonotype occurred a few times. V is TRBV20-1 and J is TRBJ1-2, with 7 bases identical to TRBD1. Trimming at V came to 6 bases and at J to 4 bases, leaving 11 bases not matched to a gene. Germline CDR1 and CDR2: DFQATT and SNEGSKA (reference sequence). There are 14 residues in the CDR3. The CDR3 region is CSAIFTGAIYGYTF. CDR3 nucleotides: TGCAGTGCCATCTTTACAGGGGCAATCTATGGCTACACCTTC.

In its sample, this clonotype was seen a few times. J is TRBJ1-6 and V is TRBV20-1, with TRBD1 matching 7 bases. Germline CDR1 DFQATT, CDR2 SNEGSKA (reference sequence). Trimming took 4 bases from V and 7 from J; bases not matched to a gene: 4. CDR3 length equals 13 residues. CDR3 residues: CSANRDSNSPLHF. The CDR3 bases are TGCAGTGCTAATCGGGACAGCAATTCACCCCTCCACTTT.

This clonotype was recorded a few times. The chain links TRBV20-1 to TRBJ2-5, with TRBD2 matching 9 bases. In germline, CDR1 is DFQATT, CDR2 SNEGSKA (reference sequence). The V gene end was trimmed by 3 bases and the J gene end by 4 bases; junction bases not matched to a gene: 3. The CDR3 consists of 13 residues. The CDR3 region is CSARTSGIETQYF. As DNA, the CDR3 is TGCAGTGCTAGGACTAGCGGCATAGAGACCCAGTACTTC.